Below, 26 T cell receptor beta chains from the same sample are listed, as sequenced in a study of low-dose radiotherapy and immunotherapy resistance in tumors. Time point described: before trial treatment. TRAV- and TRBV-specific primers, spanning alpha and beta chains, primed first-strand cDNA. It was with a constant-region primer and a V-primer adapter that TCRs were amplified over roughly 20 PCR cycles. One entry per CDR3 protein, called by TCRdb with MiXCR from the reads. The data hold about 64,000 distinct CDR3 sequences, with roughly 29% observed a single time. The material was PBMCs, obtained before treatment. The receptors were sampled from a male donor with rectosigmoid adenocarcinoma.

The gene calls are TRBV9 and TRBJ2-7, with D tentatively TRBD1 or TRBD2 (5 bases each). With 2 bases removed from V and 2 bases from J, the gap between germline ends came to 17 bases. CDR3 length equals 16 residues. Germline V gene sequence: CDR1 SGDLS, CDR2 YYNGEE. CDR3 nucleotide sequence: TGTGCCAGCAGCGTGGGGGTTTCCTTACACACCTACGAGCAGTACTTC. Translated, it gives CASSVGVSLHTYEQYF.

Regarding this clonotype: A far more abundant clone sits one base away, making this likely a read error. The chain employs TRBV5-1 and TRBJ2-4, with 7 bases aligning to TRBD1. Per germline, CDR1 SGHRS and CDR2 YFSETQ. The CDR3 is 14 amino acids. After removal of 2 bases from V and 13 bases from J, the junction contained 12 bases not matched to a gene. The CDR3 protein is CASSLQGSYNEQYF. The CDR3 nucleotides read TGCGCCAGCAGCTTACAGGGGTCATACAATGAGCAGTACTTC.

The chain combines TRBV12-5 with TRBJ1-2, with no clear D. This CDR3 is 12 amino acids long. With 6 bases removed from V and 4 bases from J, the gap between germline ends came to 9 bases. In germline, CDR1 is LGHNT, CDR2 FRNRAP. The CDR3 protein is CASGLDGYGYTF. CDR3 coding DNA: TGTGCTAGTGGCCTGGACGGCTATGGCTACACCTTC.

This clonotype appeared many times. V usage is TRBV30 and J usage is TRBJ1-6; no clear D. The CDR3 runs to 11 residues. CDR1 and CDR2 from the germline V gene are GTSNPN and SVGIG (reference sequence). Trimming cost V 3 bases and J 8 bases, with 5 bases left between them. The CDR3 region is CAWSPYSPLHF. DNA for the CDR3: TGTGCCTGGAGCCCCTATTCACCCCTCCACTTT.

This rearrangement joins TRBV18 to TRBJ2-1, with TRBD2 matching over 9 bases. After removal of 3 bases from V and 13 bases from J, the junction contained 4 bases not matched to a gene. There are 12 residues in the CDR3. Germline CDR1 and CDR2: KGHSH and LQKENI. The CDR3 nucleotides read TGTGCCAGCTCACCGCGGGAGGGCCTTCAGTTCTTC. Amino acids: CASSPREGLQFF.

This chain's CDR3 is CASGSRRGSGTLSTGELFF. CDR3 nucleotide sequence: TGCGCCAGCGGTTCACGAAGGGGTAGCGGGACTCTAAGTACCGGGGAGCTGTTTTTT. The chain recombines TRBV4-1 with TRBJ2-2; TRBD2 agrees at 8 bases. V gave up 8 bases and J gave up 5 bases; unmatched junction bases: 22. The CDR3 length is 19 residues. The germline gives CDR1 MGHRA, CDR2 YSYEKL.

The DNA for the CDR3 is TGTGCCAGCAGTGTCGGGACAGGCACAGATACGCAGTATTTT. Translation: CASSVGTGTDTQYF. This chain uses TRBV12-3 or TRBV12-4 with TRBJ2-3; 7 bases match TRBD1. With 5 bases clipped from V and 1 base from J, the junction kept 3 bases outside the gene matches. The CDR3 runs 14 residues.

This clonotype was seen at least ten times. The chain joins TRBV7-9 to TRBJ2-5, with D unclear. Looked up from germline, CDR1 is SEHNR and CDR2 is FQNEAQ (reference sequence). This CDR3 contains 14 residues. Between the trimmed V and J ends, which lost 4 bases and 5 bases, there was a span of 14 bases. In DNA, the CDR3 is TGTGCCAGCAGCTCGAATCTAGTTTCGGAGACCCAGTACTTC. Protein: CASSSNLVSETQYF.

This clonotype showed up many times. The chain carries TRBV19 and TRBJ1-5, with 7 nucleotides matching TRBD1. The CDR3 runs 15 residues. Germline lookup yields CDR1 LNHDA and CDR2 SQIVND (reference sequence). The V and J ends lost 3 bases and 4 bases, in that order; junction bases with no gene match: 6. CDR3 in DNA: TGTGCCAGTAGTATCTGGACAGGTAATAATCAGCCCCAGCATTTT. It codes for CASSIWTGNNQPQHF.

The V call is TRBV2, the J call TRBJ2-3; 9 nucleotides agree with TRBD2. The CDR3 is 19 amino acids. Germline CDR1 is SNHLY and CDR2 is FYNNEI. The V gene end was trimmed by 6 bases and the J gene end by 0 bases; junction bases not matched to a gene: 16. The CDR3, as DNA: TGTGCCAGCAGGGGGGTTATAGGCGGGAGGGCCGTGAGCACAGATACGCAGTATTTT. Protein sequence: CASRGVIGGRAVSTDTQYF.

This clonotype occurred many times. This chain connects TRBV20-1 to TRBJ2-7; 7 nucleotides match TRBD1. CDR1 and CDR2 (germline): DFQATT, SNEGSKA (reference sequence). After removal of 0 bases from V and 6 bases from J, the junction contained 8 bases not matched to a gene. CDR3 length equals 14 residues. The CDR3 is CSARETGDRGEQYF. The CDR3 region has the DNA TGCAGTGCTAGAGAAACAGGGGATCGAGGCGAGCAGTACTTC.

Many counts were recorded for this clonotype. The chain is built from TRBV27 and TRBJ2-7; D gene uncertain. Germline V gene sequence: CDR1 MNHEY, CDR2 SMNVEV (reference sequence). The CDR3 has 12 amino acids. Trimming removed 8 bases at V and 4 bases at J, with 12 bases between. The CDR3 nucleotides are TGTGCCAGCGGATACAGCATATACGAGCAGTACTTC. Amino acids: CASGYSIYEQYF.

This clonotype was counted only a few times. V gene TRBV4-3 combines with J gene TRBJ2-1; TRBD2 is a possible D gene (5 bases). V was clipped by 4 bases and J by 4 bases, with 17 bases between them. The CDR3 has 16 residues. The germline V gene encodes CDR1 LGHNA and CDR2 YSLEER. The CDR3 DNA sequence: TGCGCCAGCAGCCGGACTCAAATCGAACCTTACAATGAGCAGTTCTTC. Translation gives CASSRTQIEPYNEQFF.

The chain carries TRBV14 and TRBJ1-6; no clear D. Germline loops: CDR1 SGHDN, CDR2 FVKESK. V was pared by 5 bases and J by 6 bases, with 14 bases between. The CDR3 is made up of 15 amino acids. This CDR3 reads CASSEDLRTNSPLHF. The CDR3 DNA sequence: TGTGCCAGCAGCGAGGACCTTAGAACTAATTCACCCCTCCACTTT.

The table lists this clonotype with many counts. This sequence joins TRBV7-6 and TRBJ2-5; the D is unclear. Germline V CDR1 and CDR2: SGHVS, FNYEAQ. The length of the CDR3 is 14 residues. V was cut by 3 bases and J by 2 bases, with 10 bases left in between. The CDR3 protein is CASSLRALQETQYF. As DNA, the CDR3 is TGTGCCAGCAGCTTGAGAGCGTTACAAGAGACCCAGTACTTC.

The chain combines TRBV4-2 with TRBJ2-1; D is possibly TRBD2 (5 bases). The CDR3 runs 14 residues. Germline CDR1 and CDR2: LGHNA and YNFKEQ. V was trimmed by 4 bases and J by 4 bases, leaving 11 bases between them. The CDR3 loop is CASSPILDYNEQFF. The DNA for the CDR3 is TGTGCCAGCAGCCCGATACTAGATTACAATGAGCAGTTCTTC.

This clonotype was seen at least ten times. This CDR3 is CATSDLQDPRREQYF. DNA of the CDR3: TGTGCCACCAGTGATTTGCAGGATCCAAGACGGGAGCAGTACTTC. The chain employs TRBV24-1 and TRBJ2-7; D is unresolved. Germline CDR1 is KGHDR and CDR2 is SFDVKD. Trimming pared 0 bases from V and 7 bases from J, leaving 15 bases between. This CDR3 region has 15 residues.

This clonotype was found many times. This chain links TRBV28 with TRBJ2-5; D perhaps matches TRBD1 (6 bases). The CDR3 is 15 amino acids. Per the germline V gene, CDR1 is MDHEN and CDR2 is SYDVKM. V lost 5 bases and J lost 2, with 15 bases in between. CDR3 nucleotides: TGTGCCAGCAGTCCACTCGACAGGCCTCAAGAGACCCAGTACTTC. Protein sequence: CASSPLDRPQETQYF.

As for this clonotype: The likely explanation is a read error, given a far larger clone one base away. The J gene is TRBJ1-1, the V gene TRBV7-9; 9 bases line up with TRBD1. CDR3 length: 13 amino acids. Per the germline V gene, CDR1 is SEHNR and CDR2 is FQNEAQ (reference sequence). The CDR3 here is CANSRQGGTEAFF. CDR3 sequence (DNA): TGTGCCAACAGCCGACAGGGGGGCACTGAAGCTTTCTTT.

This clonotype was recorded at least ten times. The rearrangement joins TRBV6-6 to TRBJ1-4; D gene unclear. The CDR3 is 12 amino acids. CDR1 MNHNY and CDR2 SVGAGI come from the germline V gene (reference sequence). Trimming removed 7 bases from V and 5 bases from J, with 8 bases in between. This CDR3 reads CASMVENEKLFF. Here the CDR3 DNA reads TGTGCCAGCATGGTAGAAAATGAAAAACTGTTTTTT.

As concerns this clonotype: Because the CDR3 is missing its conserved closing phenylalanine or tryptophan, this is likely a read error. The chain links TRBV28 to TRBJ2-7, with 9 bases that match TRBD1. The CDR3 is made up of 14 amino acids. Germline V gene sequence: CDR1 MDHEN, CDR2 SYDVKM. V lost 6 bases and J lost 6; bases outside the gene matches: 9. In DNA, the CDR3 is TGTGCCAGCAGGGGACAGGGAGATACCGCCGAGCAGTACTGC. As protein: CASRGQGDTAEQYC.

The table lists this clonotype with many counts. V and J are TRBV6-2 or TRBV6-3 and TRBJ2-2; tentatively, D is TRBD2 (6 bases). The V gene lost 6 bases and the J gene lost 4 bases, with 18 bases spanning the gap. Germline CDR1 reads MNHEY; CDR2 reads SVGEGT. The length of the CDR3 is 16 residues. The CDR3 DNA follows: TGTGCCAGCAGCCATCCCTCGTTGACTAGCACCGGGGAGCTGTTTTTT. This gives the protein CASSHPSLTSTGELFF.

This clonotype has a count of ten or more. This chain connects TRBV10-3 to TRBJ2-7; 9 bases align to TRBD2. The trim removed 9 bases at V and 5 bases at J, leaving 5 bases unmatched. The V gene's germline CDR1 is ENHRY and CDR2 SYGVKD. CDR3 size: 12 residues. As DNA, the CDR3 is TGTGCCATTAGCGGGAGTCTCGACGAGCAGTACTTC. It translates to CAISGSLDEQYF.

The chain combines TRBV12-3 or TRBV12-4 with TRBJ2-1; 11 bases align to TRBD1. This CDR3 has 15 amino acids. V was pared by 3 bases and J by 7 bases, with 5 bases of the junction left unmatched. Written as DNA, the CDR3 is TGTGCCAGCAGTTTGGGGACAGGGGGGATAAATGAGCAGTTCTTC. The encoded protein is CASSLGTGGINEQFF.

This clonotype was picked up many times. The CDR3 nucleotides are TGCGCCAGCAGCTTGGCCAGCTACACCGGGGAGCTGTTTTTT. It codes for CASSLASYTGELFF. The V call is TRBV5-1, the J call TRBJ2-2; D is unresolved. The CDR3 consists of 14 residues. V was clipped by 0 bases and J by 3 bases, with 6 bases between them. Germline CDR1 and CDR2: SGHRS and YFSETQ.

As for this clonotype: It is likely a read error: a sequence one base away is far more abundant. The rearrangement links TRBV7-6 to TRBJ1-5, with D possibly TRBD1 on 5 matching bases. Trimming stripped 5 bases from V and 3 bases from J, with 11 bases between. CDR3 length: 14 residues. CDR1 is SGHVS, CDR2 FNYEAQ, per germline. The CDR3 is CASSHIGTNQPQHF. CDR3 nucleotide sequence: TGTGCCAGCAGCCACATAGGGACCAATCAGCCCCAGCATTTT. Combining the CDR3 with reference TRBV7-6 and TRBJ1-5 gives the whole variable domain GAGVSQSPRYKVTKRGQDVALRCDPISGHVSLYWYRQALGQGPEFLTYFNYEAQQDKSGLPNDRFSAERPEGSISTLTIQRTEQRDSAMYRCASSHIGTNQPQHFGDGTRLSIL.